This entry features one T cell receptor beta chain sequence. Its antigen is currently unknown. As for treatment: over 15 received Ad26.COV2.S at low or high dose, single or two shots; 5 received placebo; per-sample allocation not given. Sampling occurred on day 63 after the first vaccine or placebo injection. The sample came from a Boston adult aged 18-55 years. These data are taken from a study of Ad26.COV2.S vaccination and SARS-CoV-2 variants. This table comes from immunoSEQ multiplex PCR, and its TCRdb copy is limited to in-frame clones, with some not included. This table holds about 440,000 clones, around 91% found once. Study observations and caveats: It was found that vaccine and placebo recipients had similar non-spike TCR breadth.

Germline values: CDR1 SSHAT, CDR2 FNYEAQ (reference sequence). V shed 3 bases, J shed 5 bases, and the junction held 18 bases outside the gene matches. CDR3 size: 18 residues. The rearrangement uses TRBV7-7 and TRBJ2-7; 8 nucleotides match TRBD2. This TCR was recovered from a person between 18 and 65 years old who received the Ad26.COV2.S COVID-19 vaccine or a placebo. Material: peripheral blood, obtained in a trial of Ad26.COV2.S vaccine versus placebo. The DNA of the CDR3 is TGTGCCAGCAGCTTTTCCCAGGGAAAAGGACGGGAGGGAAACGAGCAGTACTTC. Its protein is CASSFSQGKGREGNEQYF.